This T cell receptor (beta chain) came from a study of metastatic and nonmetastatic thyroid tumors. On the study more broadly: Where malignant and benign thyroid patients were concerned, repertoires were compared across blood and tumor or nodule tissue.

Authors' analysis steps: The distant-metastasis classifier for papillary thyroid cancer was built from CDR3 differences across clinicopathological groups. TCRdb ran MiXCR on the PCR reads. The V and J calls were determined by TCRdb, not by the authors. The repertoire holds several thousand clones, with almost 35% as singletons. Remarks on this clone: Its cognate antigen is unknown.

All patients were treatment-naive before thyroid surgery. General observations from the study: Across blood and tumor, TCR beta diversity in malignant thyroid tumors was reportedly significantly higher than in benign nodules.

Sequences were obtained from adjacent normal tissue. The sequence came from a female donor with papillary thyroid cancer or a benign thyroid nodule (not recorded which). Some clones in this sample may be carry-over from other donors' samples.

This CDR3 is CASSFLVGGRWGYEQYF. The CDR3 coding sequence is TGTGCCAGCAGCTTCCTTGTCGGCGGGAGGTGGGGCTACGAGCAGTACTTC. The chain links TRBV11-2 to TRBJ2-7; 8 nucleotides align to TRBD2. Germline V CDR1 and CDR2: SGHAT, FQNNGV. The CDR3 runs 17 residues. Trimming cost V 3 bases and J 3 bases; bases outside gene matches: 13.